This T cell receptor beta chain was identified during a study of control samples from healthy donors and cancer patients. Profiling relied on immunoSEQ multiplex PCR, and the TCRdb table lists in-frame clones only, not all of them. The sample consists of about 140,000 clones, around 90% of them appearing once. The CDR3 length is 15 residues. CDR1 is SGHTA and CDR2 is FQGNSA in the germline V gene. V lost 5 bases and J lost 13, with 24 bases in between. Sequencing was carried out using blood. The chain combines TRBV7-2 with TRBJ2-4, with D possibly being TRBD2 (6 bases). This TCR was recovered from a man aged 25-45 years in good health. CDR3 bases: TGTGCCAGCAGCCCCCGGGACTTCCGATATCAGCCCCAGTACTTC. It yields the protein CASSPRDFRYQPQYF. The variable domain in full, completed from reference TRBV7-2 and TRBJ2-4, reads GAGVSQSPSNKVTEKGKDVELRCDPISGHTALYWYRQSLGQGLEFLIYFQGNSAPDKSGLPSDRFSAERTGGSVSTLTIQRTQQEDSAVYLCASSPRDFRYQPQYFGAGTRLSVL.